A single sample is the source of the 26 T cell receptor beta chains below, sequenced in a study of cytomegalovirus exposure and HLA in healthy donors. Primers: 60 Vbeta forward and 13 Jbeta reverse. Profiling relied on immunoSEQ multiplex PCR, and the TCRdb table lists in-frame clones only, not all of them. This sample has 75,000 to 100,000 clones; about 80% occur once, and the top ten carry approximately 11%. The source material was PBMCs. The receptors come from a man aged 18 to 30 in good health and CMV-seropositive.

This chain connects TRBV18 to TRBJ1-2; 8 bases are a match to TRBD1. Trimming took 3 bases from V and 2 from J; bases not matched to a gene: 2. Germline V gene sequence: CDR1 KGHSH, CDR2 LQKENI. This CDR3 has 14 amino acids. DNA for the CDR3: TGTGCCAGCTCACCGACAGGGGAAAACTATGGCTACACCTTC. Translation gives CASSPTGENYGYTF.

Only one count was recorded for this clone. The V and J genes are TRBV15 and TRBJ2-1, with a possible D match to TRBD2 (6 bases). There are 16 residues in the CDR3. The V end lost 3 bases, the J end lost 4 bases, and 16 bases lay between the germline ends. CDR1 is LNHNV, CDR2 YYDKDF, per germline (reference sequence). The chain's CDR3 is CATSSASAGSYNEQFF. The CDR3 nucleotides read TGTGCCACCAGCAGCGCCTCTGCGGGGTCTTACAATGAGCAGTTCTTC.

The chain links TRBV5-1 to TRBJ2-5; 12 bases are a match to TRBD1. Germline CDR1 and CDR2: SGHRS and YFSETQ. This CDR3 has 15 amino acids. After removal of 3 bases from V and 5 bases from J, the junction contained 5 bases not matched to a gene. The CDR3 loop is CASSSGTGGKETQYF. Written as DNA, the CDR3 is TGCGCCAGCAGCTCGGGGACAGGGGGCAAGGAGACCCAGTACTTC.

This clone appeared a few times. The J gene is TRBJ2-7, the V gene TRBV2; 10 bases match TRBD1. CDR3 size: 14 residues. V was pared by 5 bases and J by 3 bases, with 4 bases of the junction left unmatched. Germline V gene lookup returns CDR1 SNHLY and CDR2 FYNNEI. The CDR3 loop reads CASSKWTGGYEQYF. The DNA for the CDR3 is TGTGCCAGCAGTAAATGGACAGGGGGCTACGAGCAGTACTTC.

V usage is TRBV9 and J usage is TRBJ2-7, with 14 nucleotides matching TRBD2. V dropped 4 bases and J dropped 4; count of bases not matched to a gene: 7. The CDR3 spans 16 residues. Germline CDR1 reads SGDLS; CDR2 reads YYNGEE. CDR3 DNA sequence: TGTGCCAGCAGCATTGGGACTAGCGGGGGAAGGTACGAGCAGTACTTC. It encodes CASSIGTSGGRYEQYF. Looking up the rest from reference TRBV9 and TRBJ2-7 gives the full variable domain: DSGVTQTPKHLITATGQRVTLRCSPRSGDLSVYWYQQSLDQGLQFLIQYYNGEERAKGNILERFSAQQFPDLHSELNLSSLELGDSALYFCASSIGTSGGRYEQYFGPGTRLTVT.

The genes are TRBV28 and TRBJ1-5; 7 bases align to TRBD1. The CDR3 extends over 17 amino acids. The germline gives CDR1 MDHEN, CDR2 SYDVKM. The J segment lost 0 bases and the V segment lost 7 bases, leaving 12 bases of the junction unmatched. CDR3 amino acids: CASTFGRQGGSNQPQHF. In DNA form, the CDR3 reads TGTGCCAGCACTTTTGGCCGACAGGGAGGTAGCAATCAGCCCCAGCATTTT. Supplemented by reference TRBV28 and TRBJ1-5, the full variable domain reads DVKVTQSSRYLVKRTGEKVFLECVQDMDHENMFWYRQDPGLGLRLIYFSYDVKMKEKGDIPEGYSVSREKKERFSLILESASTNQTSMYLCASTFGRQGGSNQPQHFGDGTRLSIL.

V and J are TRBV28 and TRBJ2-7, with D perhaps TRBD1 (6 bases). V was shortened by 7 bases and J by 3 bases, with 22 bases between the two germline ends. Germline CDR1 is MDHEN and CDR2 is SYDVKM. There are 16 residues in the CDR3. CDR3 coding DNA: TGTGCCAGCATCTCACGAGGGGGAGAGGCAAGCTACGAGCAGTACTTC. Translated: CASISRGGEASYEQYF.

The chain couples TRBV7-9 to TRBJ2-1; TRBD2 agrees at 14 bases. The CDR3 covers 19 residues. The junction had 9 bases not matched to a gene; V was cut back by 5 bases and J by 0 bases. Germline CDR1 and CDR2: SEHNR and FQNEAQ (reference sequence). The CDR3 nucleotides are TGTGCCAGCAGCGGAGAGGGACTAGCGGGGGCTCTCTCCTACAATGAGCAGTTCTTC. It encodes CASSGEGLAGALSYNEQFF.

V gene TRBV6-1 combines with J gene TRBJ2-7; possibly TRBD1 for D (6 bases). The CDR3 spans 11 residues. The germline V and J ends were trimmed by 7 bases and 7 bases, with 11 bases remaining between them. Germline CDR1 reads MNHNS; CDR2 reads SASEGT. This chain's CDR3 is CASTEGGEQYF. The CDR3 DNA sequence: TGTGCCAGCACCGAAGGGGGAGAGCAGTACTTC.

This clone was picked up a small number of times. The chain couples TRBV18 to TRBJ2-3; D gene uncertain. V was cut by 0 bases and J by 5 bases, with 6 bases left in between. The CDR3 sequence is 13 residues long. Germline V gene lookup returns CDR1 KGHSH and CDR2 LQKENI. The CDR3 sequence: CASSPPSGDTQYF. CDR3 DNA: TGTGCCAGCTCACCACCGTCGGGAGATACGCAGTATTTT.

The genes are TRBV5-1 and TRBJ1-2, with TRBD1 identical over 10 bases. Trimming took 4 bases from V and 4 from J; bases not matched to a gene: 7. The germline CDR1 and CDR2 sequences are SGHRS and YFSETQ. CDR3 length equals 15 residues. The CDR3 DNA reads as TGCGCCAGCAGCCCATGGGACAGGGGAGGCTATGGCTACACCTTC. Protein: CASSPWDRGGYGYTF.

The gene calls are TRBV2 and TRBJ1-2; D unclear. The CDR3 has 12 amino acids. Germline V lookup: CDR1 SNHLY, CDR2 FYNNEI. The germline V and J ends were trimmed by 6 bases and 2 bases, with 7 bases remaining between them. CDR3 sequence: CASRGWNYGYTF. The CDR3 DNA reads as TGTGCCAGCAGGGGCTGGAACTATGGCTACACCTTC.

The CDR3 is CASSSGQIIEKLFF. CDR3 sequence (DNA): TGTGCCAGCAGCTCGGGACAGATTATTGAAAAACTGTTTTTT. The V call is TRBV7-9, the J call TRBJ1-4, with 7 positions matching TRBD1. The CDR3 runs 14 residues. Looked up from germline, CDR1 is SEHNR and CDR2 is FQNEAQ (reference sequence). V lost 4 bases and J lost 7; bases outside the gene matches: 6.

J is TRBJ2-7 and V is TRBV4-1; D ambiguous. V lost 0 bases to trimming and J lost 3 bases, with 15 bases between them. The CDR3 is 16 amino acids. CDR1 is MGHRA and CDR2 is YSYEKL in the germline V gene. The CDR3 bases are TGCGCCAGCAGCCAAGATCCTTCCCCACCTAGCTACGAGCAGTACTTC. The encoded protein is CASSQDPSPPSYEQYF.

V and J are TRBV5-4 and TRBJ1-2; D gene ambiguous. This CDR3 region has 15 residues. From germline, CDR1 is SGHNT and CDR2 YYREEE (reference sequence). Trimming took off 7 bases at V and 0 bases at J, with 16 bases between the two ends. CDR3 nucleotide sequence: TGTGCCAGCGGAGAGGAGATGAGTACTAACTATGGCTACACCTTC. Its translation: CASGEEMSTNYGYTF.

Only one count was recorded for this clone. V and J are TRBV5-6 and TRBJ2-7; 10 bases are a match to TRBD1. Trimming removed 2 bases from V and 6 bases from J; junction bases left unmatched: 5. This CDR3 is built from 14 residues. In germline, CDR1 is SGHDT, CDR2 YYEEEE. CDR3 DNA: TGTGCCAGCAGCTTTGTAGGACAGGGGGGCGAGCAGTACTTC. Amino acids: CASSFVGQGGEQYF.

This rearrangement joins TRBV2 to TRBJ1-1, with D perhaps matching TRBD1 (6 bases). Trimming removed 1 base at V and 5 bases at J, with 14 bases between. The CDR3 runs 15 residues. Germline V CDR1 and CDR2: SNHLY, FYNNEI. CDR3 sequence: CASSEGAGVGTEAFF. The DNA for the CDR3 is TGTGCCAGCAGTGAAGGGGCAGGGGTAGGGACTGAAGCTTTCTTT.

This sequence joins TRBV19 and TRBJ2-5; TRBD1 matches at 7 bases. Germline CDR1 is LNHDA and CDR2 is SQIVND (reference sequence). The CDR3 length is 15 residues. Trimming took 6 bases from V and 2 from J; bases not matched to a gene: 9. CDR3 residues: CASRARDSLQETQYF. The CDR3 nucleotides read TGTGCCAGTAGGGCCCGGGACAGCCTACAAGAGACCCAGTACTTC.

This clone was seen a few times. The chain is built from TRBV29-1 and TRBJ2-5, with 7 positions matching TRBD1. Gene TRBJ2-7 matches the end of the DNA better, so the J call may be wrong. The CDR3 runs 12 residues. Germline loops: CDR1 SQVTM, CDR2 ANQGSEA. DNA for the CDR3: TGCAGCGTGATGACAGGGCCCTACGAGCAGTACTTC. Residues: CSVMTGPYEQYF.

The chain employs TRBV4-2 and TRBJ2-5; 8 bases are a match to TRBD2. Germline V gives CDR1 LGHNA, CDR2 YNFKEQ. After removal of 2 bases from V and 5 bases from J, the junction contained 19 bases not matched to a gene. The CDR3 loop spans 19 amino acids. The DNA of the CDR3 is TGTGCCAGCAGCCAACCCCTCCTAGCGGGTCCTATGTTTGGGGAGACCCAGTACTTC. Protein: CASSQPLLAGPMFGETQYF.

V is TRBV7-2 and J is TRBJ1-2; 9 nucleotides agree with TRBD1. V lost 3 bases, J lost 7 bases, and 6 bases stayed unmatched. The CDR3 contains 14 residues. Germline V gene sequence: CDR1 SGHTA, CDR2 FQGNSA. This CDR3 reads CASSLGTGSSGYTF. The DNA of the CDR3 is TGTGCCAGCAGCTTGGGGACAGGGTCTAGTGGCTACACCTTC.

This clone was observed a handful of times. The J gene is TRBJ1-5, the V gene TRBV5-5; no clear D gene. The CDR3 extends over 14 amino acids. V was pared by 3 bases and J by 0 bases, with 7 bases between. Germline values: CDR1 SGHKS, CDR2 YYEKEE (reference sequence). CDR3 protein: CASSYGGSNQPQHF. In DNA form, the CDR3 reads TGTGCCAGCAGCTACGGAGGTAGCAATCAGCCCCAGCATTTT.

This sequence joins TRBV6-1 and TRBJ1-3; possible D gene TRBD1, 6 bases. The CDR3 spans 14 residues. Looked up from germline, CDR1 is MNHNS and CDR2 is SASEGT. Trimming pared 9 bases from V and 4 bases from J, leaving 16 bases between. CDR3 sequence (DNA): TGTGCCAGAACCTCTAAGGGGGGGGGAAACACCATATATTTT. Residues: CARTSKGGGNTIYF.

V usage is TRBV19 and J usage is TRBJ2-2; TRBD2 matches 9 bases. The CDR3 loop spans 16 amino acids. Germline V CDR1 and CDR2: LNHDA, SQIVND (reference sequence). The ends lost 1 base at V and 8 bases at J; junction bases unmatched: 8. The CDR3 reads CASSIVGSGGSGELFF. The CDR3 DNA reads TGTGCCAGTAGTATAGTTGGTAGCGGGGGTTCAGGGGAGCTGTTTTTT.

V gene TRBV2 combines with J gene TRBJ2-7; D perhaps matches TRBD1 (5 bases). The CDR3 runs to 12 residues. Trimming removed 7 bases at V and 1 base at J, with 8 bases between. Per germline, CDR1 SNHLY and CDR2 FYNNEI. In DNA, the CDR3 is TGTGCCAGCATGGCAGGGTCCTACGAGCAGTACTTC. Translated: CASMAGSYEQYF.

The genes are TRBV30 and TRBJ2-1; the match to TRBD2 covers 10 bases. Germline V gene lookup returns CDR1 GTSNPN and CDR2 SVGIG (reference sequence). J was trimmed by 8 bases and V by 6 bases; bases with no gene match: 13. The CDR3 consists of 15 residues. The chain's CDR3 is CACPVISGGWDEQFF. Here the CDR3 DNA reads TGTGCCTGTCCCGTTATTAGCGGGGGGTGGGATGAGCAGTTCTTC.